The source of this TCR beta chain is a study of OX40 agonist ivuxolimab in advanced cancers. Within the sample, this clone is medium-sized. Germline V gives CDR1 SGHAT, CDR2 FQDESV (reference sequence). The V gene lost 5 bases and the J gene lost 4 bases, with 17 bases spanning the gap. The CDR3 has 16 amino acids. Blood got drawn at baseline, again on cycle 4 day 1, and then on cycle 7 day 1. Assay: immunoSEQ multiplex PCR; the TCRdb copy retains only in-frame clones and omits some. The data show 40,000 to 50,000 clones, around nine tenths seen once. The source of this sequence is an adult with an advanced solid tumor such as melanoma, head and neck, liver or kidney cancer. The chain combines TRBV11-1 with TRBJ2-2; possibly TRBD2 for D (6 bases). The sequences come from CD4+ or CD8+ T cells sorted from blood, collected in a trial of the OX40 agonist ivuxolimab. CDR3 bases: TGTGCCAGCAGCGCCAACGATTGGGGAGGCACCGGGGAGCTGTTTTTT. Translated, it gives CASSANDWGGTGELFF.